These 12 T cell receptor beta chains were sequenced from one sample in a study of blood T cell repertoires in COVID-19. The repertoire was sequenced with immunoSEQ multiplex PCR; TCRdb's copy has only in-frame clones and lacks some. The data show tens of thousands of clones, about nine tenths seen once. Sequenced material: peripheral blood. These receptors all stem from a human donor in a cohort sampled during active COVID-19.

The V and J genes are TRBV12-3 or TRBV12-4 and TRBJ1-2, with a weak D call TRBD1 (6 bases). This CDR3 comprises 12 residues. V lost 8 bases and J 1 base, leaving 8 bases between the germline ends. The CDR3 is CASQGGNYGYTF. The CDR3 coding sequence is TGTGCCAGCCAAGGGGGTAACTATGGCTACACCTTC.

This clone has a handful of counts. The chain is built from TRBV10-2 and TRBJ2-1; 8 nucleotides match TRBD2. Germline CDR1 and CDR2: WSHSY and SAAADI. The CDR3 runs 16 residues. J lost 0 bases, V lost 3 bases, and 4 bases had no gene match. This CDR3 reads CASSDGSGTSYNEQFF. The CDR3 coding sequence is TGCGCCAGCAGTGATGGTAGCGGGACCTCCTACAATGAGCAGTTCTTC.

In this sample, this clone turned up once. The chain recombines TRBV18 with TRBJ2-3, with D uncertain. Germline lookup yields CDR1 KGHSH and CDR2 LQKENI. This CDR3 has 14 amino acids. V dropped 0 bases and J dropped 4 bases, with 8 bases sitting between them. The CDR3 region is CASSPPMAPDTQYF. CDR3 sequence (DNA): TGTGCCAGCTCACCACCGATGGCTCCAGATACGCAGTATTTT. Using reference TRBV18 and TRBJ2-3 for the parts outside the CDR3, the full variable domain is NAGVMQNPRHLVRRRGQEARLRCSPMKGHSHVYWYRQLPEEGLKFMVYLQKENIIDESGMPKERFSAEFPKEGPSILRIQQVVRGDSAAYFCASSPPMAPDTQYFGPGTRLTVL.

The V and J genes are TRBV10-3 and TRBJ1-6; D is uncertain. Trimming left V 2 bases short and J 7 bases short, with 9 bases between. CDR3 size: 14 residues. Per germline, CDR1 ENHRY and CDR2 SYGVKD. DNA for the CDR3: TGTGCCATCAGTGAGAGAGAGGGAAATTCACCCCTCCACTTT. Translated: CAISEREGNSPLHF.

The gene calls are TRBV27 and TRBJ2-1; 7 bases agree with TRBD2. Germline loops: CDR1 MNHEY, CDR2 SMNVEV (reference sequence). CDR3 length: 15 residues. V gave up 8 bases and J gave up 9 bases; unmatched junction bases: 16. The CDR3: CASSGLAGAAREQFF. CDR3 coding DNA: TGTGCCAGCTCTGGGCTGGCGGGAGCGGCCCGTGAGCAGTTCTTC.

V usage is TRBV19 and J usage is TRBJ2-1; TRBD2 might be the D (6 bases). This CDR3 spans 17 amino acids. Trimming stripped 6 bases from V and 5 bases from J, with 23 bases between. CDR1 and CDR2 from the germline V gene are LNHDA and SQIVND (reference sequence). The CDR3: CASSKGPPRTKNNEQFF. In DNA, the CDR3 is TGTGCCAGTAGCAAAGGGCCCCCGAGGACTAAAAACAATGAGCAGTTCTTC.

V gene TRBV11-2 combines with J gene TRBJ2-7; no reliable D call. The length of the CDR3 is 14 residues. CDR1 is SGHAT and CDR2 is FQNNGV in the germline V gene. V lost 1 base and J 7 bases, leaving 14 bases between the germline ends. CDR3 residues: CASSLVTRLGEQYF. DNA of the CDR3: TGTGCCAGCAGCTTAGTTACCAGGTTAGGAGAGCAGTACTTC.

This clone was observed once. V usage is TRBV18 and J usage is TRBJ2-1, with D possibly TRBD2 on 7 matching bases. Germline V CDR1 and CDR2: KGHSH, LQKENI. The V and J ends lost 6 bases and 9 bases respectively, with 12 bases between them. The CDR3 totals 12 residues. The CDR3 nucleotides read TGTGCCAGCTCGAAAGGGGGGGTTGAGCAGTTCTTC. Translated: CASSKGGVEQFF.

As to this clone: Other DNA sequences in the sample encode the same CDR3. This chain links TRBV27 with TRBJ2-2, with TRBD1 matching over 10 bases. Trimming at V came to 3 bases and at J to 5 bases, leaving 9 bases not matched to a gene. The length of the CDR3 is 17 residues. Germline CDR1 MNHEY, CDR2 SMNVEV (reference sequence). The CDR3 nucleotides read TGTGCCAGCAGTTTTGTGAGGGGACAGGGGCGGACCGGGGAGCTGTTTTTT. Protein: CASSFVRGQGRTGELFF.

CDR3 sequence: CASSSDNEQYF. The CDR3 coding sequence is TGTGCCAGCAGCTCAGACAACGAGCAGTACTTC. V is TRBV7-2 and J is TRBJ2-7, with unresolved D. This CDR3 is 11 amino acids long. Germline-derived CDR1 and CDR2 are SGHTA and FQGNSA. V lost 4 bases and J lost 5, with 6 bases in between.

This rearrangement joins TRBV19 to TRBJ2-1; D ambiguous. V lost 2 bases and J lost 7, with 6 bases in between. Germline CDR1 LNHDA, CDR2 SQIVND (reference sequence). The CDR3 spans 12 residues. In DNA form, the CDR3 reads TGTGCCAGTAGTATACTCGGGAATGAGCAGTTCTTC. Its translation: CASSILGNEQFF.

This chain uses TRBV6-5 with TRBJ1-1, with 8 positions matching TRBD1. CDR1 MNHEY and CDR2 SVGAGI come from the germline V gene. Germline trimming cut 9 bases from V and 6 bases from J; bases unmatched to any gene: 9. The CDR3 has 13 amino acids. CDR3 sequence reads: CASRQGSRPEAFF. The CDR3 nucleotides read TGTGCCAGTCGACAGGGGTCGAGACCTGAAGCTTTCTTT.